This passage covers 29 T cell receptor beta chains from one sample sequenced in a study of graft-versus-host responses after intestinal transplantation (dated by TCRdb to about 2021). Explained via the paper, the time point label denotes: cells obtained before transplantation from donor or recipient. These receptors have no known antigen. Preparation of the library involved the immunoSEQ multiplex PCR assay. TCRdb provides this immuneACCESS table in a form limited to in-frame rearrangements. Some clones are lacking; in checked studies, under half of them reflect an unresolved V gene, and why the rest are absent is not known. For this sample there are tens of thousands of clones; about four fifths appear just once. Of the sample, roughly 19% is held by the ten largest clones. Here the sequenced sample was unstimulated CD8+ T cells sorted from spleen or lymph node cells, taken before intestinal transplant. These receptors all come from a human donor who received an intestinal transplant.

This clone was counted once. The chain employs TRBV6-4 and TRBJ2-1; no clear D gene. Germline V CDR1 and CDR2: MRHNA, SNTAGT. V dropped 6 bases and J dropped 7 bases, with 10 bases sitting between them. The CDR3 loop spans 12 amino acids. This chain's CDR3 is CASSLVNNEQFF. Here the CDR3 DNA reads TGTGCCAGCAGCCTAGTAAATAATGAGCAGTTCTTC.

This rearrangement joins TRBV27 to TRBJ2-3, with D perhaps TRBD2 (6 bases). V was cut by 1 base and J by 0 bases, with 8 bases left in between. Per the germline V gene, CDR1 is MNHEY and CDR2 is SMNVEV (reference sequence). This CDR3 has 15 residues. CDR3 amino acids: CASSLFSGSTDTQYF. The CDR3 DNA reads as TGTGCCAGCAGTTTATTCAGCGGGAGCACAGATACGCAGTATTTT.

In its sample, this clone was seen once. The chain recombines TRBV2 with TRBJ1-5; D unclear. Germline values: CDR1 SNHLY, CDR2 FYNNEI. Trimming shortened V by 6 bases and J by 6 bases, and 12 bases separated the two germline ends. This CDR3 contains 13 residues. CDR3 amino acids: CASRTAVVQPQHF. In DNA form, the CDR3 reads TGTGCCAGCAGGACCGCGGTAGTTCAGCCCCAGCATTTT.

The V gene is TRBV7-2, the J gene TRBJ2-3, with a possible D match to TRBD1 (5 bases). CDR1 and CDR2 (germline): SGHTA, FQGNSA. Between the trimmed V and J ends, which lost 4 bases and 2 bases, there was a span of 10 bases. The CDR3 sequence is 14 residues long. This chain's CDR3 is CASSSVRATDTQYF. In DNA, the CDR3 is TGTGCCAGCAGCTCGGTCAGGGCCACAGATACGCAGTATTTT.

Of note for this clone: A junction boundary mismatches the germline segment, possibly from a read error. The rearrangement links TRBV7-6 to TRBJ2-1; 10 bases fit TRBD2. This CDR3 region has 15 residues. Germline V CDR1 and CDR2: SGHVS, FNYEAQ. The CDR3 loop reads CASSLALAGANEQFF. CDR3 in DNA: TGTGCCAGCAGCCTAGCCCTAGCGGGGGCTAATGAGCAGTTCTTC.

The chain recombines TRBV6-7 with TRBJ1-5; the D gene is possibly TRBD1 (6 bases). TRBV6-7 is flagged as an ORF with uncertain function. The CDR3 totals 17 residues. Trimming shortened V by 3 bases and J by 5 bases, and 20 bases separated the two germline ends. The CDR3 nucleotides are TGTGCCAGCAGTTATATGTCGTCTCAGGGGAAGCATCAGCCCCAGCATTTT. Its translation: CASSYMSSQGKHQPQHF.

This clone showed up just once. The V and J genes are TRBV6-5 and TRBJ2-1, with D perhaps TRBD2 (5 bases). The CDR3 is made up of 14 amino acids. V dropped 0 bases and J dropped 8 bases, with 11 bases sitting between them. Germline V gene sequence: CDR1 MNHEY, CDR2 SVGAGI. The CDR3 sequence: CASSYSNEGYEQFF. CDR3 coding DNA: TGTGCCAGCAGTTACTCGAATGAGGGTTATGAGCAGTTCTTC.

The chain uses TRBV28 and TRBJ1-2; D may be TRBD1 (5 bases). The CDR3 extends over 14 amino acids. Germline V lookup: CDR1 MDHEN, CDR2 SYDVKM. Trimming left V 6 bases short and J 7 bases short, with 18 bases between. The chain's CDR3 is CASSRGGAGFGYTF. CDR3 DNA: TGTGCCAGCAGCCGCGGCGGGGCAGGGTTTGGCTACACCTTC.

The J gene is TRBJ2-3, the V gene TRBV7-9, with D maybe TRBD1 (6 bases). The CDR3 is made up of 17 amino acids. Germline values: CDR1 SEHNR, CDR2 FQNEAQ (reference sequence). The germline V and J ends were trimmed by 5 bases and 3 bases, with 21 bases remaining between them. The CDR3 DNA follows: TGTGCCAGCAGCCCTCCCGACCCACAGGGACGGACAGATACGCAGTATTTT. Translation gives CASSPPDPQGRTDTQYF.

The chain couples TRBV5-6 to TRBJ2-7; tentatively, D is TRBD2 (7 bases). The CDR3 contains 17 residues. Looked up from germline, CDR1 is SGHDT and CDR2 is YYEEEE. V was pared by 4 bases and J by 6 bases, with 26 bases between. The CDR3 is CASSPGGVGGPPGEQYF. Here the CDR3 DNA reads TGTGCCAGCAGCCCGGGAGGTGTAGGGGGACCCCCCGGCGAGCAGTACTTC.

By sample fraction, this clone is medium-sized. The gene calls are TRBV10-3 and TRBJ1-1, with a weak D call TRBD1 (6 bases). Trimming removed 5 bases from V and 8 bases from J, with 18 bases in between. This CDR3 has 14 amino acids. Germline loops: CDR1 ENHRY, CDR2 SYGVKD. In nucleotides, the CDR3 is TGTGCCATCAGTCGCGACGACCAGGGGAGAGAAGCTTTCTTT. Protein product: CAISRDDQGREAFF.

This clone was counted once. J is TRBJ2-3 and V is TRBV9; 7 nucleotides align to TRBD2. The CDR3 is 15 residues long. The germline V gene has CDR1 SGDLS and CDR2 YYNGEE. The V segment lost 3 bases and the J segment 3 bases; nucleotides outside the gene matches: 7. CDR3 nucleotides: TGTGCCAGCAGCGCTAGCGGTGGCGGAACAGATACGCAGTATTTT. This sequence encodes CASSASGGGTDTQYF.

The CDR3: CASSFGVEPGTQHF. The CDR3 DNA follows: TGTGCCAGCAGTTTTGGGGTTGAACCGGGGACCCAGCATTTT. V gene TRBV28 combines with J gene TRBJ1-5, with D uncertain. Germline-derived CDR1 and CDR2 are MDHEN and SYDVKM. Deletions cut 3 bases from V and 11 bases from J, with 17 bases between. This CDR3 contains 14 residues.

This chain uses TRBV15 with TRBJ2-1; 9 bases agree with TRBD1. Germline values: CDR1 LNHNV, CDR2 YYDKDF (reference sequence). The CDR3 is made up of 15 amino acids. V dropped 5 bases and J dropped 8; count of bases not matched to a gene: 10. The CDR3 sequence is CATSYGAGTGYEQFF. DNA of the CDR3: TGTGCCACCAGCTACGGGGCCGGGACAGGGTATGAGCAGTTCTTC.

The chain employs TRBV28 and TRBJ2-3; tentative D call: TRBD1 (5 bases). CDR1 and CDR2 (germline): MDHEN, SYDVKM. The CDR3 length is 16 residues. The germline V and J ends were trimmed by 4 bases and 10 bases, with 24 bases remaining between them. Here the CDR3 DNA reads TGTGCCAGCAGTTCTCACAGGCAGGGTGAACTGGTGGCGCAGTATTTT. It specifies CASSSHRQGELVAQYF.

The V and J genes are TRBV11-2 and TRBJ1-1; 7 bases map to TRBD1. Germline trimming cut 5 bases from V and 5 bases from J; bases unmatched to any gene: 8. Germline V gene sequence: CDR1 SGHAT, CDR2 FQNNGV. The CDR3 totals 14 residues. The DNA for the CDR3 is TGTGCCAGCAGCCTCATTGGGGGACAGACTGAAGCTTTCTTT. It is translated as CASSLIGGQTEAFF.

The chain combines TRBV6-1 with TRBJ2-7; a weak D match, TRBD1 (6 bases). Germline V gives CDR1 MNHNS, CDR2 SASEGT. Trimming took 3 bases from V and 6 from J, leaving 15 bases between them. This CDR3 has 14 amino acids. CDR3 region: CASSDHRVTSEQYF. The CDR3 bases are TGTGCCAGCAGTGATCACAGGGTGACTTCCGAGCAGTACTTC.

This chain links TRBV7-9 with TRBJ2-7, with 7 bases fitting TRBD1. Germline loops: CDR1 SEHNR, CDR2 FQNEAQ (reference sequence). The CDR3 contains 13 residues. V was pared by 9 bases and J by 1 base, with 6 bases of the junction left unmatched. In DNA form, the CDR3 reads TGTGCCAGTGTGAGGGGGCCTTCCTACGAGCAGTACTTC. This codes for CASVRGPSYEQYF.

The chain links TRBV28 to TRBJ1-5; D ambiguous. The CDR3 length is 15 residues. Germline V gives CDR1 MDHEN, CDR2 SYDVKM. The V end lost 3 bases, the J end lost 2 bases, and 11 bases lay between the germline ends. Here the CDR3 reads CASSFPSGGNQPQHF. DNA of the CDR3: TGTGCCAGCAGTTTCCCCTCCGGAGGCAATCAGCCCCAGCATTTT.

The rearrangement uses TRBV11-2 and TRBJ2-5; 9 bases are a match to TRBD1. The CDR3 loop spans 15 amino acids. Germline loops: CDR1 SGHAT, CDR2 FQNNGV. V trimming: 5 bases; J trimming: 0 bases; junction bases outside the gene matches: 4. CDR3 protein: CASSDWTGDQETQYF. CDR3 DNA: TGTGCCAGCAGCGATTGGACAGGGGACCAAGAGACCCAGTACTTC.

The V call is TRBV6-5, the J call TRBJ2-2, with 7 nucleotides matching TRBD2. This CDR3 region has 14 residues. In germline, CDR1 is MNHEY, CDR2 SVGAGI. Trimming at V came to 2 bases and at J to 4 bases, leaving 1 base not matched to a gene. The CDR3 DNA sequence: TGTGCCAGCAGTTACCGCGGGGGCACCGGGGAGCTGTTTTTT. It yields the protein CASSYRGGTGELFF.

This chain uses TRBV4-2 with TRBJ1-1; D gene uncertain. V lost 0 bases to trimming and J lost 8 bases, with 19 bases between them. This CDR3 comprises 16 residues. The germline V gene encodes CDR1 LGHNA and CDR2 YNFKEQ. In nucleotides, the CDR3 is TGTGCCAGCAGCCAAGATAGTTGGTCGGAGCCTGCGGAAGCTTTCTTT. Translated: CASSQDSWSEPAEAFF.

The CDR3: CASSQSPGQTYEQYF. The CDR3 DNA sequence: TGTGCCAGCAGCCAATCTCCGGGACAGACCTACGAGCAGTACTTC. The chain links TRBV16 to TRBJ2-7, with 7 bases fitting TRBD1. The J segment lost 2 bases and the V segment lost 0 bases, leaving 4 bases of the junction unmatched. Germline values: CDR1 KGHSY, CDR2 FQNENV. This CDR3 comprises 15 residues.

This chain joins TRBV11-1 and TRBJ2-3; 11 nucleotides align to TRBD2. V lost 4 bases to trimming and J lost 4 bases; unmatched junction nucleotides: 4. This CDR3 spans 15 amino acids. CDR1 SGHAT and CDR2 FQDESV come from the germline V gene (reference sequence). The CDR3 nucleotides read TGTGCCAGCAGCTATAGCGGGGGGGCCGCAGATACGCAGTATTTT. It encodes CASSYSGGAADTQYF.

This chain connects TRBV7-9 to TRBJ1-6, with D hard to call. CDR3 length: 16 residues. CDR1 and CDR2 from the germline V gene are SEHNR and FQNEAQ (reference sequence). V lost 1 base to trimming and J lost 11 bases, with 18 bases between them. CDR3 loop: CASSLGRSGRVPPLHF. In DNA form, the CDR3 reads TGTGCCAGCAGCTTAGGTCGTTCGGGGAGGGTACCACCCCTCCACTTT.

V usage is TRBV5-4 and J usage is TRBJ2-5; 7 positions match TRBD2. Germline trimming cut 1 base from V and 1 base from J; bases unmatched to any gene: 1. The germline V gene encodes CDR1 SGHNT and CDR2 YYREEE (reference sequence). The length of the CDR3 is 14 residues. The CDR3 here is CASSLWGGQETQYF. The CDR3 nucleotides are TGTGCCAGCAGCTTGTGGGGGGGCCAAGAGACCCAGTACTTC.

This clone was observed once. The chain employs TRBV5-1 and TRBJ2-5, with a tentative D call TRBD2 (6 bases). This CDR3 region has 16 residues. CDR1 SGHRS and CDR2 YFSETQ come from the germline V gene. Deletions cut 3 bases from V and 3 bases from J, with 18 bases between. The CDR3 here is CASSSRLENNEETQYF. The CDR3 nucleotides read TGCGCCAGCAGCTCGCGACTAGAAAATAATGAAGAGACCCAGTACTTC.

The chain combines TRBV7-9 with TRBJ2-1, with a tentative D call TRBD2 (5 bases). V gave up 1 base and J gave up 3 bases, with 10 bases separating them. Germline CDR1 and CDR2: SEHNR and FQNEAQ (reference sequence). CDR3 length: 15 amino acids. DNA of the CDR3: TGTGCCAGCAGCTTAGTTCGAGGGTTCTACAATGAGCAGTTCTTC. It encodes CASSLVRGFYNEQFF.

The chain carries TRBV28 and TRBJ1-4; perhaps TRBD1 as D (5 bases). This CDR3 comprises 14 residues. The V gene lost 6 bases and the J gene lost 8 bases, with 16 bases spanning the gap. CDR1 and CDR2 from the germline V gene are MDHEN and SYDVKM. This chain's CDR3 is CASSSGTEGEKLFF. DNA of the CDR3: TGTGCCAGCAGCTCCGGGACTGAGGGGGAAAAACTGTTTTTT.